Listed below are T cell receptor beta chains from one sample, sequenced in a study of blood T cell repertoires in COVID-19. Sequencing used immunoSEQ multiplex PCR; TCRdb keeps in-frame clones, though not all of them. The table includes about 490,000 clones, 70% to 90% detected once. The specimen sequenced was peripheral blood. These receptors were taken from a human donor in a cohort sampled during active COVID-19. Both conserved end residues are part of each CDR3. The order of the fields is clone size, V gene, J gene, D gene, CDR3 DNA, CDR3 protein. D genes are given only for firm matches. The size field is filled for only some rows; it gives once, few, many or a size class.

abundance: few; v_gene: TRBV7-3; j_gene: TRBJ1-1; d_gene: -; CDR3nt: TGTGCCAGCAGCTTAACTGGGAGTATGAACACTGAAGCTTTCTTT; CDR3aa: CASSLTGSMNTEAFF
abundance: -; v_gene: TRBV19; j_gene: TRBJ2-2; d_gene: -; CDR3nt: TGTGCCAGTAGTATCGGGGAAGGGTACACCGGGGAGCTGTTTTTT; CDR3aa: CASSIGEGYTGELFF
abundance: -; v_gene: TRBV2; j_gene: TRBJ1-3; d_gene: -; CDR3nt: TGTGCCAGCAGGGTAGACAGCACCCAGGGCACCATATATTTT; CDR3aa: CASRVDSTQGTIYF
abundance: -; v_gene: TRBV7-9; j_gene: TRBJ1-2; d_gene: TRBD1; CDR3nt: TGTGCCAGCGGGAGGGGGACAGGGATTTGGGCTAACTATGGCTACACCTTC; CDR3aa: CASGRGTGIWANYGYTF
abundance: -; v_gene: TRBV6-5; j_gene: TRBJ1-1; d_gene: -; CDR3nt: TGTGCCAGCAGTTACTCATGGGGTAGCGCTGAAGCTTTCTTT; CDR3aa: CASSYSWGSAEAFF
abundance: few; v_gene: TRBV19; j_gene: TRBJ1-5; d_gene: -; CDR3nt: TGTGCCAGTAATGACATCTTCCAGCCCCAGCATTTT; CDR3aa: CASNDIFQPQHF
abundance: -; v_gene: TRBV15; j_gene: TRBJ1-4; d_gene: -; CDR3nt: TGTGCCACCAGCAGAGATAGGAGACAGAATGAAAAACTGTTTTTT; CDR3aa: CATSRDRRQNEKLFF
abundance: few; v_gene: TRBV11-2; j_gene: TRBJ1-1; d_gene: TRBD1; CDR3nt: TGTGCCAGCAAACGGACAGGGAATGTGGAAGCTTTCTTT; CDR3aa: CASKRTGNVEAFF
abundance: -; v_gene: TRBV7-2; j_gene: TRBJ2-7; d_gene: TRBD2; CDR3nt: TGTGCCAGCAGCTTACCACTAGCGGGGGCCTACGAGCAGTACTTC; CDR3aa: CASSLPLAGAYEQYF
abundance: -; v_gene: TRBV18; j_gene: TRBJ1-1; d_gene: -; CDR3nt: TGTGCCAGCTCACCACCCAGGGAAGGCACTGAAGCTTTCTTT; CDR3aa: CASSPPREGTEAFF
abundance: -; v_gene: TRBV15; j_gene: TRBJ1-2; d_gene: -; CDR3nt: TGTGCCACCAGCAGAGACAGGGTATATGGCTACACCTTC; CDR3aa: CATSRDRVYGYTF
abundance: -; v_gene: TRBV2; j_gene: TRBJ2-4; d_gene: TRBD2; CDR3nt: TGTGCCAGCAGTGGGCCAGCGGGAGGCCGGAACATTCAGTACTTC; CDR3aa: CASSGPAGGRNIQYF
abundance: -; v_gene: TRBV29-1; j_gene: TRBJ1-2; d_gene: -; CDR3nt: TGCAGCGTAAAGTCAGGGGTCCCCATGGGCTACACCTTC; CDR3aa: CSVKSGVPMGYTF
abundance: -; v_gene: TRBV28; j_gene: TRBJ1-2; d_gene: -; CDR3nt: TGTGCCAGCATAGCAGGGGACGGCTACACCTTC; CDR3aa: CASIAGDGYTF
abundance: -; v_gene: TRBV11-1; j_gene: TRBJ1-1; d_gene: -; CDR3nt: TGTGCCAGCAGCCCCCGACAGTCGGGCACTGAAGCTTTCTTT; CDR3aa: CASSPRQSGTEAFF
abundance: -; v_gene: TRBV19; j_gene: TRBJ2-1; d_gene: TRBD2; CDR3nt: TGTGCCAGTAGTATGATAGCGGGAGGGCGGGATGAGCAGTTCTTC; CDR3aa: CASSMIAGGRDEQFF
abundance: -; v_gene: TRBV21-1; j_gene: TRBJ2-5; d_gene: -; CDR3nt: TGTGCCAGCAGCAAAGATAGGAAGGCTAGCGGCCAAGAGACCCAGTACTTC; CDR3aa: CASSKDRKASGQETQYF
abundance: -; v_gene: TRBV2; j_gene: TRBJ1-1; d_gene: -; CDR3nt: TGTGCCAGCAGATTAGACGGGACTGAAGCTTTCTTT; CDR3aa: CASRLDGTEAFF
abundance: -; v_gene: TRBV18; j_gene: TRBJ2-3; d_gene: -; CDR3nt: TGTGCCAGCTCACCACCGGGTCAGAGGGATACGCAGTATTTT; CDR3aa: CASSPPGQRDTQYF
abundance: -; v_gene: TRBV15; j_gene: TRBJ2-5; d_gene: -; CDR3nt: TGTGCCACCAGCGGAGGGGCAGAGACCCAGTACTTC; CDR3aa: CATSGGAETQYF
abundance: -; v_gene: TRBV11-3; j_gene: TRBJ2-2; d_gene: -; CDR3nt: TGTGCCAGCAGCCAGGGAGTAGCGGCCGCCCGGGACACCGGGGAGCTGTTTTTT; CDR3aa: CASSQGVAAARDTGELFF
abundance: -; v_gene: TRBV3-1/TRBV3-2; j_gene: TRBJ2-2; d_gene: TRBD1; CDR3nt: TGTGCCAGCAGCCAACGGGATCCGGGACAGGGGAACACCGGGGAGCTGTTTTTT; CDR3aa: CASSQRDPGQGNTGELFF
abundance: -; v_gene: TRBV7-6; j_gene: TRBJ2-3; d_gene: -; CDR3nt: TGTGCCAGCAGCTTACAGCGGTACACAGATACGCAGTATTTT; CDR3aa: CASSLQRYTDTQYF
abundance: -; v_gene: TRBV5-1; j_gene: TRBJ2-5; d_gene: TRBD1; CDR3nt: TGCGCCAGCAGCCCTAGACAGGGAATGGAAGAGACCCAGTACTTC; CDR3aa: CASSPRQGMEETQYF
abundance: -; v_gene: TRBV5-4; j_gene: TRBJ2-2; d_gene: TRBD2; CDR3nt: TGTGCCAGCAGGGATGGGACTAGCGGGGCGAACACCGGGGAGCTGTTTTTT; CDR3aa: CASRDGTSGANTGELFF
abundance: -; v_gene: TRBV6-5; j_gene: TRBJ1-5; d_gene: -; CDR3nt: TGTGCCAGCAGGCCCGAACGGGGCAATCAGCCCCAGCATTTT; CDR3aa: CASRPERGNQPQHF